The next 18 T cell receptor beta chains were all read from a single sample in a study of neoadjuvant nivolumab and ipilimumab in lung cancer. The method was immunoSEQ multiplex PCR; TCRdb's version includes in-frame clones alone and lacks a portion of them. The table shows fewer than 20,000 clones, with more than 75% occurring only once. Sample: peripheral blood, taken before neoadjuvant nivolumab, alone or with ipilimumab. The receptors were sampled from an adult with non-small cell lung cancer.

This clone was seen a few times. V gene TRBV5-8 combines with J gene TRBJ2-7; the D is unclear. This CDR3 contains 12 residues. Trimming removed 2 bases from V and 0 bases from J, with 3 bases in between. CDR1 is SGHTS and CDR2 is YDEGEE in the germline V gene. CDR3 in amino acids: CASSLSSYEQYF. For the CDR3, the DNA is TGTGCCAGCAGCTTAAGCTCCTACGAGCAGTACTTC.

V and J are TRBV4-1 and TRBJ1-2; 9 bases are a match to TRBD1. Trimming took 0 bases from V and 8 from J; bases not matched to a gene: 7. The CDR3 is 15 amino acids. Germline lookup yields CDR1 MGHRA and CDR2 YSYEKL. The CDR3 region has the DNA TGCGCCAGCAGCCAAGAACGGGGGACAGGGTCCGGCTACACCTTC. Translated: CASSQERGTGSGYTF.

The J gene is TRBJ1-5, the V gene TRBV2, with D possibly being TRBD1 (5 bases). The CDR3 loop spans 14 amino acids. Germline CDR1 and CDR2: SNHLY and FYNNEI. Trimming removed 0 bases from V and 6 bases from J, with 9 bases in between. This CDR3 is CASSEAADTQPQHF. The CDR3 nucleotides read TGTGCCAGCAGTGAAGCCGCGGACACTCAGCCCCAGCATTTT.

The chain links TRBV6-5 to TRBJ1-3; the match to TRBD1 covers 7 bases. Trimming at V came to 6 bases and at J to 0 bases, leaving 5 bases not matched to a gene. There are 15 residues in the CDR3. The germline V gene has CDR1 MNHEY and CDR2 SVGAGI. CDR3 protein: CASSADRVSGNTIYF. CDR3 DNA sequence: TGTGCCAGCAGCGCAGACAGGGTCTCTGGAAACACCATATATTTT.

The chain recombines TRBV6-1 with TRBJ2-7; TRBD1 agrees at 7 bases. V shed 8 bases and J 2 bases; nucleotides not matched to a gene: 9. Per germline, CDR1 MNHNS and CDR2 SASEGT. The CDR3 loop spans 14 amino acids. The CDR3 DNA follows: TGTGCCAGCGGTATGGACAGGTCCACCTACGAGCAGTACTTC. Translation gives CASGMDRSTYEQYF.

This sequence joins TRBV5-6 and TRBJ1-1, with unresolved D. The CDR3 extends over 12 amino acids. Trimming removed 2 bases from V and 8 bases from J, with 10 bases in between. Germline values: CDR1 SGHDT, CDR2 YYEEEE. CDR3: CASSLVAGEAFF. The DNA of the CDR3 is TGTGCCAGCAGCTTAGTAGCTGGCGAAGCTTTCTTT.

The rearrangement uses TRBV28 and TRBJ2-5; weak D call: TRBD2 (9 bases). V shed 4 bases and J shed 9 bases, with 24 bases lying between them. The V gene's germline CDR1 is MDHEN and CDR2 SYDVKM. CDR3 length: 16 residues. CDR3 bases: TGTGCCAGCAGTTCCCCGACTAGCGGTCACAGGGGGGCCCAGTACTTC. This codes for CASSSPTSGHRGAQYF.

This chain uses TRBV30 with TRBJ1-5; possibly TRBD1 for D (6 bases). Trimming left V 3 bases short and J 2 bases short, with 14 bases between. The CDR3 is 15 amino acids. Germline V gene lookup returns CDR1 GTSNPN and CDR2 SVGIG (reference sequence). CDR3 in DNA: TGTGCCTGGAGATCTGGGGGCGAGGGCAATCAGCCCCAGCATTTT. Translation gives CAWRSGGEGNQPQHF. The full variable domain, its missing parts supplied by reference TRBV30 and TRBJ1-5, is SQTIHQWPATLVQPVGSPLSLECTVEGTSNPNLYWYRQAAGRGLQLLFYSVGIGQISSEVPQNLSASRPQDRQFILSSKKLLLSDSGFYLCAWRSGGEGNQPQHFGDGTRLSIL.

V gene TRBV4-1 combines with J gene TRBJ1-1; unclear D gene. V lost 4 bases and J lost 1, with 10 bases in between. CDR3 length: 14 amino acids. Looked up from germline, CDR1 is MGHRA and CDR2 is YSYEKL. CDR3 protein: CASSLEHPNTEAFF. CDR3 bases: TGCGCCAGCAGCCTTGAACACCCGAACACTGAAGCTTTCTTT.

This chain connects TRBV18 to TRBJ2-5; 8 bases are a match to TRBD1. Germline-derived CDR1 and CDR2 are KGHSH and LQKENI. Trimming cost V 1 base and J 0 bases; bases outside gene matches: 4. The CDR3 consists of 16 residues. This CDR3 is CASSPQNRGYQETQYF. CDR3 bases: TGTGCCAGCTCACCACAGAACAGGGGGTACCAAGAGACCCAGTACTTC.

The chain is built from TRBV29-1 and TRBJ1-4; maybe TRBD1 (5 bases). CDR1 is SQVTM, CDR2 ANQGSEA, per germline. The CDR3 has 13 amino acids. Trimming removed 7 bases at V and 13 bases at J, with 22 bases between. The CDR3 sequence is CSARGAFENGLFF. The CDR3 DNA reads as TGCAGCGCCCGAGGGGCCTTTGAAAATGGACTGTTTTTT. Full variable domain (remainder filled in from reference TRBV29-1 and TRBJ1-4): SAVISQKPSRDICQRGTSLTIQCQVDSQVTMMFWYRQQPGQSLTLIATANQGSEATYESGFVIDKFPISRPNLTFSTLTVSNMSPEDSSIYLCSARGAFENGLFFGSGTQLSVL.

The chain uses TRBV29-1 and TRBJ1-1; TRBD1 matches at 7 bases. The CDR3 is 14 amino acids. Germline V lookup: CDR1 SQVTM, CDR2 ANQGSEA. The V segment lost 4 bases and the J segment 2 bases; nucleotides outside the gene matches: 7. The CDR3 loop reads CSVGLRDRNTEAFF. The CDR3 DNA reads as TGCAGCGTTGGACTCCGGGACAGAAACACTGAAGCTTTCTTT.

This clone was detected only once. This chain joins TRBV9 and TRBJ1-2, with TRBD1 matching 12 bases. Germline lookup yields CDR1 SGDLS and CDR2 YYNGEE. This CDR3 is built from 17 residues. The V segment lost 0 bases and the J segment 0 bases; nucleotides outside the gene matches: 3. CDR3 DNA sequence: TGTGCCAGCAGCGTAGGGGGACAGGGGGCCGCTAACTATGGCTACACCTTC. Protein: CASSVGGQGAANYGYTF.

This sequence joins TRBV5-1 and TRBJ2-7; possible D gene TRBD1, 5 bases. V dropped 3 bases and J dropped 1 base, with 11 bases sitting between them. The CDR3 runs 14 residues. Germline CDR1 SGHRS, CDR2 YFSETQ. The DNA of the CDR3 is TGCGCCAGCAGCTCAGGGTCTAATTCCTACGAGCAGTACTTC. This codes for CASSSGSNSYEQYF. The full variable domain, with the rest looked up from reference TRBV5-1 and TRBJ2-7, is KAGVTQTPRYLIKTRGQQVTLSCSPISGHRSVSWYQQTPGQGLQFLFEYFSETQRNKGNFPGRFSGRQFSNSRSEMNVSTLELGDSALYLCASSSGSNSYEQYFGPGTRLTVT.

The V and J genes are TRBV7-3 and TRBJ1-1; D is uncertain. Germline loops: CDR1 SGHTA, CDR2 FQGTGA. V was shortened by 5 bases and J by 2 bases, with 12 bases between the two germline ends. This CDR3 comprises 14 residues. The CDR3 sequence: CASSLNSANTEAFF. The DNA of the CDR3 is TGTGCCAGCAGCCTCAACTCAGCTAACACTGAAGCTTTCTTT.

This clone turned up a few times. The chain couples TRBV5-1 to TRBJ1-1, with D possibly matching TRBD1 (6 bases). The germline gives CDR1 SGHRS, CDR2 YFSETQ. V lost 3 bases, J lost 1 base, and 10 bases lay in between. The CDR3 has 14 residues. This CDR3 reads CASSSGGPNTEAFF. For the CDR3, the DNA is TGCGCCAGCAGCTCGGGGGGCCCGAACACTGAAGCTTTCTTT.

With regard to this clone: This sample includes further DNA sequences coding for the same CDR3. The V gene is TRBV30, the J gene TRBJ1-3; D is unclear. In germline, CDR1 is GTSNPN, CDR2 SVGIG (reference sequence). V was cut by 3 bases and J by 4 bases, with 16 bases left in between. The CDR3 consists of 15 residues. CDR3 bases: TGTGCCTGGAGCGCCAGCGGGAGGAGAGGAAACACCATATATTTT. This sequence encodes CAWSASGRRGNTIYF.

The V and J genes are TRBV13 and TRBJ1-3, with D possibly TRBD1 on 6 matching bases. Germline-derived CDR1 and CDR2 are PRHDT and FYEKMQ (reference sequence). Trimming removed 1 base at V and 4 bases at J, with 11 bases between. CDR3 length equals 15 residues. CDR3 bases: TGTGCCAGCAGCTTAGACAGGGCAGAAGGAAACACCATATATTTT. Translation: CASSLDRAEGNTIYF.